Below, 31 T cell receptor beta chains from the same sample are listed, as sequenced in a study of T-cell reconstitution after alpha-beta-depleted transplantation in children. As it was prepared, the TCRbeta library received unique molecular identifiers. TCRdb reanalysed the PCR reads using MiXCR and keeps one entry per CDR3 protein. The table records 500,000 to 600,000 distinct CDR3 sequences, 18% of them present only once. This sample comprised PBMCs from the stem cell graft donor, obtained from the stem cell graft. The receptors originated from a human donor who donated a stem cell graft to a child with acute lymphoblastic leukemia.

This chain links TRBV6-1 with TRBJ1-4; 7 bases are shared with TRBD1. This CDR3 has 15 residues. With V trimmed by 5 bases and J by 8 bases, 11 bases remained unmatched. The germline V gene has CDR1 MNHNS and CDR2 SASEGT. The CDR3 sequence is CASSPQGIYGEKLFF. The CDR3 nucleotides read TGTGCCAGCAGTCCACAGGGGATATATGGCGAAAAACTGTTTTTT.

The chain links TRBV19 to TRBJ2-3, with no clear D. CDR3 length: 16 amino acids. Germline CDR1 LNHDA, CDR2 SQIVND (reference sequence). Trimming removed 4 bases at V and 2 bases at J, with 16 bases between. CDR3: CASSRPEPGYTDTQYF. The DNA for the CDR3 is TGTGCCAGTAGTAGGCCGGAACCCGGGTACACAGATACGCAGTATTTT.

The chain uses TRBV20-1 and TRBJ2-1, with 15 bases matching TRBD2. V was clipped by 5 bases and J by 2 bases; unmatched bases: 7. The CDR3 totals 17 residues. Germline-derived CDR1 and CDR2 are DFQATT and SNEGSKA (reference sequence). In DNA, the CDR3 is TGCAGTGCTCAGGGACTAGCGGGAGGATTCCCCTACAATGAGCAGTTCTTC. Translation: CSAQGLAGGFPYNEQFF.

This clonotype was observed a handful of times. The chain employs TRBV12-3 or TRBV12-4 and TRBJ2-5, with 9 nucleotides matching TRBD2. Losses at the gene ends were 5 bases for V and 7 bases for J; bases not matched to a gene: 17. The CDR3 length is 17 residues. Written as DNA, the CDR3 is TGTGCCAGCAGTATAACATCTGGACTCGGAGCGGGGGGGACCCAGTACTTC. The encoded protein is CASSITSGLGAGGTQYF.

The rearrangement uses TRBV20-1 and TRBJ2-7; weak D call: TRBD2 (5 bases). Germline CDR1 is DFQATT and CDR2 is SNEGSKA (reference sequence). The V end lost 0 bases, the J end lost 6 bases, and 9 bases lay between the germline ends. The CDR3 runs to 12 residues. The DNA of the CDR3 is TGCAGTGCTAGAGAAGGACTCCGCGAGCAGTACTTC. It translates to CSAREGLREQYF.

V and J are TRBV27 and TRBJ1-1; no definite D call. CDR3 length equals 13 residues. V lost 7 bases and J lost 4, with 13 bases in between. CDR1 is MNHEY, CDR2 SMNVEV, per germline (reference sequence). In nucleotides, the CDR3 is TGTGCCAGCAACCCCGTGGGCTCCACTGAAGCTTTCTTT. Translation: CASNPVGSTEAFF.

This clonotype was detected only a few times. V and J are TRBV7-9 and TRBJ2-7, with TRBD2 matching over 11 bases. The CDR3 totals 16 residues. Germline V CDR1 and CDR2: SEHNR, FQNEAQ (reference sequence). Germline trimming cut 4 bases from V and 8 bases from J; bases unmatched to any gene: 13. The CDR3 here is CASSSFRGLAGLQQYF. CDR3 DNA sequence: TGTGCCAGCAGCTCTTTCAGAGGACTAGCGGGCTTGCAGCAGTACTTC. The complete variable domain, with remaining parts taken from reference TRBV7-9 and TRBJ2-7, reads DTGVSQNPRHKITKRGQNVTFRCDPISEHNRLYWYRQTLGQGPEFLTYFQNEAQLEKSRLLSDRFSAERPKGSFSTLEIQRTEQGDSAMYLCASSSFRGLAGLQQYFGPGTRLTVT.

This clonotype has just a few counts. The J gene is TRBJ2-7, the V gene TRBV7-2; either TRBD1 or TRBD2 may fit D (6 bases each). This CDR3 spans 14 amino acids. Germline V lookup: CDR1 SGHTA, CDR2 FQGNSA. The V gene lost 5 bases and the J gene lost 0 bases, with 11 bases spanning the gap. The CDR3 sequence: CASSEGGISYEQYF. DNA for the CDR3: TGTGCCAGCAGCGAAGGGGGGATCTCCTACGAGCAGTACTTC.

This clonotype has more than one count but fewer than ten. The rearrangement joins TRBV5-4 to TRBJ2-2, with TRBD2 as a possible D gene (5 bases). The CDR3 runs to 15 residues. Germline CDR1 SGHNT, CDR2 YYREEE (reference sequence). Trimming pared 7 bases from V and 6 bases from J, leaving 19 bases between. CDR3 protein: CASRKPIEGAGELFF. In nucleotides, the CDR3 is TGTGCCAGCCGCAAACCTATTGAGGGAGCCGGGGAGCTGTTTTTT.

The chain recombines TRBV12-3 or TRBV12-4 with TRBJ2-5; D gene ambiguous. The ends were cut back, 3 bases at V and 5 bases at J, with 13 bases in the middle. This CDR3 spans 14 amino acids. In nucleotides, the CDR3 is TGTGCCAGCAGTTTGGGCCTAGGCGTGGAGACCCAGTACTTC. It yields the protein CASSLGLGVETQYF.

V is TRBV11-3 and J is TRBJ2-1; 13 bases are a match to TRBD2. Germline loops: CDR1 SGHNT, CDR2 YENEEA. The CDR3 contains 19 residues. The trim removed 3 bases at V and 7 bases at J, leaving 15 bases unmatched. Here the CDR3 reads CASSFRGWTSGRSSNEQFF. The DNA for the CDR3 is TGTGCCAGCAGCTTTAGGGGATGGACTAGCGGGAGATCATCAAATGAGCAGTTCTTC.

The chain is built from TRBV7-9 and TRBJ2-1; D is perhaps TRBD1 or TRBD2 (6 bases each). In germline, CDR1 is SEHNR, CDR2 FQNEAQ (reference sequence). The V end was cut by 4 bases, the J end by 10 bases, with 20 bases between. The CDR3 is 15 amino acids. The chain's CDR3 is CASSSVPGALGEQFF. The CDR3 nucleotides are TGTGCCAGCAGCTCCGTTCCGGGGGCCTTAGGGGAGCAGTTCTTC. Variable domain in full (rest from reference TRBV7-9 and TRBJ2-1): DTGVSQNPRHKITKRGQNVTFRCDPISEHNRLYWYRQTLGQGPEFLTYFQNEAQLEKSRLLSDRFSAERPKGSFSTLEIQRTEQGDSAMYLCASSSVPGALGEQFFGPGTRLTVL.

CDR3 sequence reads: CASTETVYEQYF. For the CDR3, the DNA is TGTGCCAGCACCGAGACAGTTTACGAGCAGTACTTC. The V and J genes are TRBV6-2 or TRBV6-3 and TRBJ2-7; perhaps TRBD1 as D (5 bases). CDR1 is MNHEY and CDR2 is SVGEGT in the germline V gene. V lost 7 bases, J lost 4 bases, and 11 bases lay in between. CDR3 size: 12 residues.

This clonotype was detected only a few times. The gene calls are TRBV4-2 and TRBJ1-1; possibly TRBD1 for D (5 bases). Germline CDR1 and CDR2: LGHNA and YNFKEQ. Trimming took off 4 bases at V and 7 bases at J, with 19 bases between the two ends. This CDR3 is built from 15 residues. The CDR3 sequence is CASSPIGTGPYEAFF. CDR3 DNA: TGTGCCAGCAGCCCCATAGGAACAGGCCCGTATGAAGCTTTCTTT.

The chain links TRBV12-3 or TRBV12-4 to TRBJ1-3; D is unclear. V was cut by 7 bases and J by 0 bases, with 4 bases left in between. The CDR3 consists of 12 residues. CDR3 amino acids: CASMASGNTIYF. CDR3 bases: TGTGCCAGCATGGCCTCTGGAAACACCATATATTTT.

J is TRBJ2-5 and V is TRBV20-1; 8 bases fit TRBD1. The CDR3 contains 14 residues. J gave up 3 bases and V 3 bases, and 6 bases lay outside the gene matches. Germline V gene data show CDR1 as DFQATT and CDR2 as SNEGSKA (reference sequence). In DNA, the CDR3 is TGCAGTGCTAGGACGGGACAGGAGGAAGAGACCCAGTACTTC. Translating it yields CSARTGQEEETQYF.

Turning to this clonotype: The junction departs from germline at one end; a sequencing error may be responsible. The chain recombines TRBV5-1 with TRBJ2-4; D gene unclear. CDR1 is SGHRS and CDR2 is YFSETQ in the germline V gene. The CDR3 spans 13 residues. Written as DNA, the CDR3 is TGCGCCAGCAGCCCGGATCTAGAGAACATTCACTACTTC. Its protein is CASSPDLENIHYF. Supplemented by reference TRBV5-1 and TRBJ2-4, the full variable domain reads KAGVTQTPRYLIKTRGQQVTLSCSPISGHRSVSWYQQTPGQGLQFLFEYFSETQRNKGNFPGRFSGRQFSNSRSEMNVSTLELGDSALYLCASSPDLENIHYFGAGTRLSVL.

The chain couples TRBV4-1 to TRBJ1-6; no clear D. The V gene's germline CDR1 is MGHRA and CDR2 YSYEKL. This CDR3 has 17 residues. The V gene lost 0 bases and the J gene lost 4 bases, with 13 bases spanning the gap. This chain's CDR3 is CASSQDLGRAYNSPLHF. As DNA, the CDR3 is TGCGCCAGCAGCCAAGATTTGGGCAGAGCTTATAATTCACCCCTCCACTTT.

The chain employs TRBV12-3 or TRBV12-4 and TRBJ2-5; 14 nucleotides line up with TRBD2. V dropped 4 bases and J dropped 4; count of bases not matched to a gene: 8. This CDR3 has 17 amino acids. Here the CDR3 DNA reads TGTGCCAGCAGTTCGGGACTAGCGGGAGAGACCGGAGAGACCCAGTACTTC. Translation: CASSSGLAGETGETQYF.

The chain has TRBV7-3 and TRBJ2-1, with D possibly TRBD2 on 6 matching bases. V gave up 2 bases and J gave up 6 bases, with 11 bases separating them. The CDR3 contains 14 residues. Germline V lookup: CDR1 SGHTA, CDR2 FQGTGA. CDR3 nucleotide sequence: TGTGCCAGCAGCTTACCGGGACTTCTCAATGAGCAGTTCTTC. Residues: CASSLPGLLNEQFF.

Only a few counts were recorded for this clonotype. The chain couples TRBV5-1 to TRBJ2-1, with a weak D call TRBD1 (5 bases). Germline V gene data show CDR1 as SGHRS and CDR2 as YFSETQ. This CDR3 is built from 14 residues. V was pared by 4 bases and J by 2 bases, with 10 bases between. CDR3 loop: CASSDGQTYNEQFF. The CDR3 nucleotides are TGCGCCAGCAGCGACGGACAAACCTACAATGAGCAGTTCTTC.

The CDR3 DNA is TGTGCCAGTAGTATTTGGAATCAGCCCCAGCATTTT. Translation: CASSIWNQPQHF. This sequence joins TRBV19 and TRBJ1-5; D is ambiguous. Trimming shortened V by 3 bases and J by 4 bases, and 4 bases separated the two germline ends. CDR3 size: 12 residues. The germline CDR1 and CDR2 sequences are LNHDA and SQIVND (reference sequence).

This rearrangement joins TRBV2 to TRBJ2-3, with 7 bases that match TRBD2. Germline V gene data show CDR1 as SNHLY and CDR2 as FYNNEI. This CDR3 comprises 14 residues. J was trimmed by 6 bases and V by 6 bases; bases with no gene match: 9. The CDR3 region is CASSRDYSWDTQYF. The CDR3 DNA is TGTGCCAGCAGCCGGGACTACTCTTGGGATACGCAGTATTTT.

The chain has TRBV15 and TRBJ2-1; 11 bases agree with TRBD2. The CDR3 contains 16 residues. With V trimmed by 4 bases and J by 8 bases, 10 bases remained unmatched. From germline, CDR1 is LNHNV and CDR2 YYDKDF (reference sequence). The DNA of the CDR3 is TGTGCCACCAGCACCTTAGCGGGAGGGAGGGGGGATGAGCAGTTCTTC. As protein: CATSTLAGGRGDEQFF.

V gene TRBV6-5 combines with J gene TRBJ2-5; TRBD2 is a possible D gene (6 bases). Trimming pared 4 bases from V and 2 bases from J, leaving 17 bases between. CDR1 is MNHEY, CDR2 SVGAGI, per germline. The CDR3 totals 16 residues. Written as DNA, the CDR3 is TGTGCCAGCAGTTCCCCACTGAGGGGAGGTCAAGAGACCCAGTACTTC. Translation gives CASSSPLRGGQETQYF.

This clonotype was counted a few times. The chain recombines TRBV15 with TRBJ2-7; D is perhaps TRBD1 (7 bases). V shed 0 bases and J shed 4 bases, with 13 bases lying between them. Germline CDR1 reads LNHNV; CDR2 reads YYDKDF (reference sequence). The CDR3 length is 15 residues. CDR3 sequence (DNA): TGTGCCACCAGCAGAGAGTGGCAGGGGGGATACGAGCAGTACTTC. Translating gives CATSREWQGGYEQYF. The whole variable domain, remainder taken from reference TRBV15 and TRBJ2-7, is DAMVIQNPRYQVTQFGKPVTLSCSQTLNHNVMYWYQQKSSQAPKLLFHYYDKDFNNEADTPDNFQSRRPNTSFCFLDIRSPGLGDTAMYLCATSREWQGGYEQYFGPGTRLTVT.

The CDR3 is CASSFFSGNPGYTF. For the CDR3, the DNA is TGTGCCAGCAGTTTTTTTTCGGGAAATCCTGGCTACACCTTC. The J gene is TRBJ1-2, the V gene TRBV12-3 or TRBV12-4; no firm D call. The CDR3 contains 14 residues. Trimming stripped 3 bases from V and 7 bases from J, with 15 bases between.

Many counts were recorded for this clonotype. The chain carries TRBV6-4 and TRBJ2-1, with 11 positions matching TRBD2. The trim removed 2 bases at V and 0 bases at J, leaving 3 bases unmatched. CDR3 length: 17 residues. The germline gives CDR1 MRHNA, CDR2 SNTAGT. CDR3 sequence (DNA): TGTGCCAGCAGTGACGTAGCGGGAGGGGGCTCCTACAATGAGCAGTTCTTC. It yields the protein CASSDVAGGGSYNEQFF.

This clonotype has only a few counts. The CDR3 spells CASSPTPGLGTFF. CDR3 DNA sequence: TGTGCCAGCAGTCCGACCCCGGGACTTGGAACTTTCTTC. The rearrangement uses TRBV27 and TRBJ2-1, with a possible D match to TRBD2 (6 bases). V was clipped by 5 bases and J by 16 bases, with 21 bases between them. CDR1 and CDR2 (germline): MNHEY, SMNVEV (reference sequence). The CDR3 extends over 13 amino acids.

This clonotype has more than one count but fewer than ten. CDR3 bases: TGTGCCATCAGTGATCCGGAGCGGCCCTCCTACGAGCAGTACTTC. Its translation is CAISDPERPSYEQYF. The rearrangement links TRBV10-3 to TRBJ2-7; possible D gene TRBD2, 5 bases. V dropped 3 bases and J dropped 0 bases, with 12 bases sitting between them. The CDR3 totals 15 residues. The germline V gene encodes CDR1 ENHRY and CDR2 SYGVKD.

This sequence joins TRBV4-2 and TRBJ2-7; 16 nucleotides line up with TRBD2. V trimming: 1 base; J trimming: 6 bases; junction bases outside the gene matches: 6. Germline CDR1 and CDR2: LGHNA and YNFKEQ. The CDR3 contains 17 residues. CDR3 nucleotide sequence: TGTGCCAGCAGCCAAGTGGGACTAGCGGGAGGGCCGATCGAGCAGTACTTC. Its protein product is CASSQVGLAGGPIEQYF.